Below, one T cell receptor (beta chain) is given with its context. This clonotype came up many times. Its target antigen remains unknown. It has no much larger one-base neighbor in the sample; base qualities were not kept. The library relied on PCR. Reads for this sample came from an Illumina HiSeq 2500. Molecular barcoding was employed in the preparation of TCR libraries, with unique molecular identifiers being used to normalize TCRbeta repertoire quantification. In TCRdb, the public reads were trimmed at Q25 with fastp and aligned with MiXCR, with productive beta chains retained. Here each entry gathers all rows of one CDR3 protein and keeps the most common genes and DNA. Recorded for this sample are approximately 490,000 distinct CDR3 sequences; roughly a tenth of them occurred a single time. Around 2% of the sample lies in the top ten. This sample was taken from a study of T-cell reconstitution after alpha-beta-depleted transplantation in children listed by TCRdb under 2016. About the study as a whole: The study quantitatively tracked T-cell immune reconstitution after TCRalphabeta/CD19-depleted allogeneic hematopoietic cell transplantation in children using TCR repertoire profiling.

This sample's treatment or condition label indicates: allogeneic hematopoietic cell transplantation with graft depleted of TCRalphabeta T cells and CD19 B cells. TCRalphabeta/CD19-depleted allogeneic hematopoietic cell grafts were given to the transplant recipients, all of whom were children. Points the paper makes about the study in general: Over subsequent months, a decline in hyperexpanded clone frequencies was noted, and after one year, T-cell counts and TCRbeta diversity were mostly ascribed to newly produced T cells. The apparently early recovery of alphabetaT-cell counts about two months after transplant reportedly depended on only several hundred rapidly expanded clones that came from non-depleted graft cells. In some patients, the high TCRbeta diversity seen at day 60 was put down to recipient T cells and intrathymic progenitors that had survived conditioning.

The cysteine opens and the phenylalanine closes a CDR3 of 16 amino acids. The retained sequence is limited to the CDR3, 48 bases, with the frame set at the first base. A distance of 17 bases separates the germline ends of V and J, which lose 7 bases and 0 bases respectively. Per the germline V gene (reference sequence), MNHEY is the CDR1 and SMNVEV is the CDR2. Recombination joined TRBV27 with TRBJ2-3, with no reliable assignment of the D segment. Sample: PBMCs, taken before TCRalphabeta/CD19-depleted stem cell transplant. This TCR derives from a child aged 2-15 years with inherited bone marrow failure, due to receive a stem cell transplant. The CDR3 region reads CASKGFSSSSTDTQYF. In nucleotide form, the sequence is TGTGCCAGCAAAGGTTTCTCATCCTCTAGCACAGATACGCAGTATTTT.